The 24 T cell receptor beta chains below come from one sample, sequenced in a study of control samples from healthy donors and cancer patients. Sequencing was performed with immunoSEQ multiplex PCR; in TCRdb, only in-frame clones are kept and a portion is missing. Of 80,000 to 100,000 clones listed, roughly 90% are singletons. Sequencing was performed on blood. All receptors come from a human donor in good health. The donor label of this sample is uncertain.

The chain couples TRBV30 to TRBJ1-2; D unresolved. Per the germline V gene, CDR1 is GTSNPN and CDR2 is SVGIG (reference sequence). Trimming left V 2 bases short and J 4 bases short, with 11 bases between. The length of the CDR3 is 13 residues. Here the CDR3 DNA reads TGTGCCTGGAGTTCATCCGGGCTCTATGGCTACACCTTC. This codes for CAWSSSGLYGYTF.

Comments on this clone: A junction end diverges from the germline sequence, so it may reflect a read error. V gene TRBV3-1 (or the pseudogene TRBV3-2) combines with J gene TRBJ1-1; D not certain. The germline gives CDR1 LGHDT, CDR2 YNNKEL (reference sequence). CDR3 length: 10 amino acids. The CDR3 sequence: CASSQFVLIF. The CDR3 bases are TGTGCCAGCAGCCAATTCGTTCTGATCTTT.

The J gene is TRBJ1-5, the V gene TRBV6-2 or TRBV6-3; D possibly corresponds to TRBD1 (6 bases). This CDR3 contains 18 residues. Trimming took off 3 bases at V and 1 base at J, with 19 bases between the two ends. CDR1 is MNHEY and CDR2 is SVGEGT in the germline V gene. Written as DNA, the CDR3 is TGTGCCAGCAGTTATTGGAAAGGGGGACCTCTAAGCAATCAGCCCCAGCATTTT. Protein: CASSYWKGGPLSNQPQHF.

The J gene is TRBJ2-4, the V gene TRBV6-5, with TRBD1 as a possible D gene (5 bases). Germline V gives CDR1 MNHEY, CDR2 SVGAGI. The CDR3 spans 14 residues. V gave up 6 bases and J gave up 1 base, with 10 bases separating them. CDR3 bases: TGTGCCAGCAGAATAGGGGTTGCCAAAAACATTCAGTACTTC. Protein: CASRIGVAKNIQYF.

The chain uses TRBV18 and TRBJ1-6, with unresolved D. This CDR3 spans 13 amino acids. From germline, CDR1 is KGHSH and CDR2 LQKENI. V was clipped by 6 bases and J by 8 bases, with 11 bases between them. Here the CDR3 reads CASSLKADSPLHF. DNA of the CDR3: TGTGCCAGCTCCCTTAAGGCAGATTCACCCCTCCACTTT.

The chain combines TRBV12-5 with TRBJ1-1; 9 bases match TRBD1. Germline V gene data show CDR1 as LGHNT and CDR2 as FRNRAP. The CDR3 is 15 residues long. Trimming removed 5 bases from V and 4 bases from J; junction bases left unmatched: 8. In nucleotides, the CDR3 is TGTGCTAGTGGTCCCGGGGACAGGGTCGTCACTGAAGCTTTCTTT. Its translation is CASGPGDRVVTEAFF.

This chain connects TRBV27 to TRBJ1-2; 11 nucleotides align to TRBD1. This CDR3 has 17 residues. Per germline, CDR1 MNHEY and CDR2 SMNVEV (reference sequence). V shed 3 bases, J shed 6 bases, and the junction held 12 bases outside the gene matches. The CDR3 DNA reads as TGTGCCAGCAGTTTGGAGGGACAGGGGGTCCCTGGTGATGGCTACACCTTC. Protein: CASSLEGQGVPGDGYTF.

V gene TRBV9 combines with J gene TRBJ2-2, with 8 bases that match TRBD1. Germline CDR1 is SGDLS and CDR2 is YYNGEE. The CDR3 covers 20 residues. Trimming cost V 4 bases and J 5 bases; bases outside gene matches: 22. The CDR3 is CASSTSPDSRQGIGTGELFF. The CDR3 DNA reads as TGTGCCAGCAGCACATCCCCCGACTCTCGACAGGGGATAGGAACCGGGGAGCTGTTTTTT.

V is TRBV12-5 and J is TRBJ2-2; 12 nucleotides align to TRBD2. This CDR3 has 18 residues. Germline assignment: CDR1 LGHNT and CDR2 FRNRAP. V was clipped by 4 bases and J by 4 bases; unmatched bases: 10. The DNA for the CDR3 is TGTGCTAGTGGTTCCCCTAGCGGGGGGGCGGGAATCACCGGGGAGCTGTTTTTT. This encodes CASGSPSGGAGITGELFF.

The V call is TRBV6-1, the J call TRBJ2-7; 9 positions agree with TRBD1. The CDR3 consists of 15 residues. CDR1 and CDR2 from the germline V gene are MNHNS and SASEGT. The trim removed 2 bases at V and 3 bases at J, leaving 5 bases unmatched. The CDR3 bases are TGTGCCAGCAGTGAAACGGGACAGGGATACTACGAGCAGTACGTC. It translates to CASSETGQGYYEQYV.

The V gene is TRBV19, the J gene TRBJ1-2; D is uncertain. The CDR3 extends over 13 amino acids. Germline CDR1 reads LNHDA; CDR2 reads SQIVND (reference sequence). Trimming took 10 bases from V and 6 from J, leaving 18 bases between them. CDR3 in amino acids: CATKGGIRNGYTF. CDR3 DNA sequence: TGTGCCACCAAAGGTGGGATTCGGAATGGCTACACCTTC.

This sequence joins TRBV19 and TRBJ1-2; unclear D gene. Germline values: CDR1 LNHDA, CDR2 SQIVND (reference sequence). V lost 2 bases and J 4 bases, leaving 14 bases between the germline ends. The CDR3 has 15 residues. CDR3 sequence (DNA): TGTGCCAGTAGTATAAATCAACATTCCCCCTATGGCTACACCTTC. It codes for CASSINQHSPYGYTF.

The J gene is TRBJ2-3, the V gene TRBV24-1; TRBD1 aligns across 9 bases. Per the germline V gene, CDR1 is KGHDR and CDR2 is SFDVKD. The trim removed 8 bases at V and 4 bases at J, leaving 9 bases unmatched. This CDR3 has 15 amino acids. Here the CDR3 reads CATTSGGQGSDTQYF. In DNA, the CDR3 is TGTGCCACCACTAGCGGCGGACAGGGGTCAGATACGCAGTATTTT.

This clone appeared a few times. The V and J genes are TRBV5-5 and TRBJ2-2; 8 nucleotides agree with TRBD1. Trimming took 4 bases from V and 5 from J; bases not matched to a gene: 7. The germline gives CDR1 SGHKS, CDR2 YYEKEE (reference sequence). CDR3 size: 15 residues. The DNA of the CDR3 is TGTGCCAGCAGCGCGGACAGGGCGCGGACCGGGGAGCTGTTTTTT. The encoded protein is CASSADRARTGELFF. Based on the CDR3 plus reference TRBV5-5 and TRBJ2-2, the full variable domain is DAGVTQSPTHLIKTRGQQVTLRCSPISGHKSVSWYQQVLGQGPQFIFQYYEKEERGRGNFPDRFSARQFPNYSSELNVNALLLGDSALYLCASSADRARTGELFFGEGSRLTVL.

The chain employs TRBV6-5 and TRBJ1-2; D gene uncertain. V was trimmed by 8 bases and J by 0 bases, leaving 7 bases between them. Germline-derived CDR1 and CDR2 are MNHEY and SVGAGI. This CDR3 is built from 12 residues. Here the CDR3 DNA reads TGTGCCAGCTCCGGATCTAACTATGGCTACACCTTC. Protein product: CASSGSNYGYTF.

This clone was counted once. This rearrangement joins TRBV9 to TRBJ2-3; D is possibly TRBD1 (6 bases). This CDR3 is 13 amino acids long. Germline assignment: CDR1 SGDLS and CDR2 YYNGEE. V gave up 3 bases and J gave up 8 bases, with 13 bases separating them. In DNA form, the CDR3 reads TGTGCCAGCAGCGCTGAAACAGGGCGTACGCAGTATTTT. Translated, it gives CASSAETGRTQYF.

V and J are TRBV7-2 and TRBJ1-6; D is unresolved. V was trimmed by 1 base and J by 0 bases, leaving 10 bases between them. This CDR3 is built from 17 residues. Germline CDR1 and CDR2: SGHTA and FQGNSA. CDR3 sequence: CASSLVSSSSYNSPLHF. DNA of the CDR3: TGTGCCAGCAGCTTAGTGTCATCTAGCTCCTATAATTCACCCCTCCACTTT.

Concerning this clone itself: The same CDR3 arises from other DNA sequences in this sample as well. V usage is TRBV19 and J usage is TRBJ1-5; D gene unclear. Trimming took off 1 base at V and 4 bases at J, with 2 bases between the two ends. The CDR3 covers 12 residues. Germline V gives CDR1 LNHDA, CDR2 SQIVND (reference sequence). CDR3 nucleotide sequence: TGTGCCAGTAGTATAGTTAATCAGCCCCAGCATTTT. The encoded protein is CASSIVNQPQHF.

The chain uses TRBV4-3 and TRBJ2-1; TRBD2 aligns across 10 bases. V shed 1 base and J 12 bases; nucleotides not matched to a gene: 3. The CDR3 length is 13 residues. Germline V lookup: CDR1 LGHNA, CDR2 YSLEER. For the CDR3, the DNA is TGCGCCAGCAGCCAAGGCACTAGCGGGGTGCAGTTCTTC. Translating it yields CASSQGTSGVQFF.

The rearrangement joins TRBV2 to TRBJ1-1; perhaps TRBD1 as D (6 bases). V lost 5 bases to trimming and J lost 4 bases, with 11 bases between them. The CDR3 is made up of 13 amino acids. Looked up from germline, CDR1 is SNHLY and CDR2 is FYNNEI. The CDR3 coding sequence is TGTGCCAGCAGTACCACAGGGAGCACTGAAGCTTTCTTT. Translated, it gives CASSTTGSTEAFF. Looking up the rest from reference TRBV2 and TRBJ1-1 gives the full variable domain: EPEVTQTPSHQVTQMGQEVILRCVPISNHLYFYWYRQILGQKVEFLVSFYNNEISEKSEIFDDQFSVERPDGSNFTLKIRSTKLEDSAMYFCASSTTGSTEAFFGQGTRLTVV.

The chain carries TRBV6-2 or TRBV6-3 and TRBJ1-2; TRBD1 matches 7 bases. The length of the CDR3 is 12 residues. The trim removed 5 bases at V and 3 bases at J, leaving 0 bases unmatched. The germline CDR1 and CDR2 sequences are MNHEY and SVGEGT. The CDR3 spells CASSDRDYGYTF. The CDR3 DNA reads as TGTGCCAGCAGTGACAGGGACTATGGCTACACCTTC.

V usage is TRBV5-6 and J usage is TRBJ2-3; TRBD1 aligns across 7 bases. Germline V gene sequence: CDR1 SGHDT, CDR2 YYEEEE. After removal of 0 bases from V and 2 bases from J, the junction contained 3 bases not matched to a gene. CDR3 length equals 15 residues. The DNA for the CDR3 is TGTGCCAGCAGCTTGGGACAGGGACCCACAGATACGCAGTATTTT. The encoded protein is CASSLGQGPTDTQYF.

The rearrangement uses TRBV6-1 and TRBJ1-2; no reliable D call. V was pared by 0 bases and J by 3 bases, with 11 bases between. The germline V gene has CDR1 MNHNS and CDR2 SASEGT. The CDR3 runs 15 residues. The CDR3 sequence is CASSEALGGYYGYTF. In nucleotides, the CDR3 is TGTGCCAGCAGTGAAGCGCTGGGTGGGTACTATGGCTACACCTTC.

CDR3 sequence: CASSFDSLQPQHF. The CDR3 DNA reads as TGTGCCAGCAGTTTTGACAGTCTTCAGCCCCAGCATTTT. This chain links TRBV27 with TRBJ1-5; a possible D gene is TRBD1 (5 bases). V lost 3 bases, J lost 6 bases, and 9 bases lay in between. The germline V gene encodes CDR1 MNHEY and CDR2 SMNVEV (reference sequence). CDR3 length equals 13 residues.